Given below is one T cell receptor beta chain in context. The study made its TRB cDNA libraries by 5' RACE, adding UMI labels. TCRdb re-called the 5' RACE reads, yielding one record per CDR3 amino acid sequence without DNA. This table lists some 130,000 distinct CDR3 sequences. There are 15 residues in the CDR3. Germline CDR1 and CDR2: SEHNR and FQNEAQ (reference sequence). The CD45RO-CCR7+CD27+CD95- phenotype denoted naive CD8+ T cells. This record comes from a study of CXCR3-negative and CXCR3-positive naive CD8 T cells. The TCR was taken from a human donor in good health. Some clones in this sample may be carry-over from other donors' samples. The chain employs TRBV7-9 and TRBJ2-5; checking the TCRdb D call of TRBD2 is not possible without DNA. Material: naive CXCR3- CD8+ T cells from blood. Specified subset: CD45RO-CCR7+CD27+CD95- naive CD8+ T cells lacking CXCR3 (TNR3-). The CDR3 is CAAIGLAGNRETQYF.